This T cell receptor beta chain was documented in a study of spatial heterogeneity in lung cancer (dated by TCRdb to the late 2010s). Broadly, across the study: Beta-chain transcripts were consistently detected in greater numbers than alpha-chain transcripts, which likely reflects a higher abundance of beta-chain transcripts. In tumor regions, TCR transcript counts showed a strong correlation with a T cell transcriptional module score derived from matched bulk RNA-seq. In the raw uncorrected reads, each unique combination of TCR and UMI appeared more than ten times on average. In non-small cell lung cancer, the study made a quantitative comparison of TCR alpha and beta repertoires among multiple tumor regions, matched nontumor lung and blood. TCR repertoire features were related to nonsynonymous mutation counts determined by whole-exome sequencing of tumor tissue. Both alpha and beta chains were TCR-sequenced in samples taken at surgery, namely 220 tumor regions, approximately 63 matched nontumor lung samples and roughly 56 PBMC samples. Beyond this particular receptor, the publication reports: The tumor nonsynonymous mutation count correlated with the number of expanded alpha and beta TCRs within the tumor. Counts of ubiquitous and regional expanded TCRs were found to correlate with counts of ubiquitous and regional nonsynonymous mutations, respectively. Additional single-cell paired TCR alpha and beta sequencing was considered necessary to confirm, at a functional level, the hypothesis that regional TCRs recognize regional mutations. TCR-seq coverage of tumor T cells was estimated to be only about 7% for alpha chains and 13% for beta chains.

Libraries were built with 5' RACE. TCRdb names NextSeq 500 as the instrument used. The TCR library protocol attached a unique molecular identifier to each TCR cDNA molecule to allow correction of PCR and sequencing errors. Turning to the authors' computational methods: TCR identification, UMI-based error correction and CDR3 extraction were performed with Decombinator tools. TCRs above a frequency of 2 per 1,000, corresponding to the top 1% of the tumor frequency distribution, were defined as expanded. Expanded tumor TCRs statistically deemed absent (corrected P<0.05) from at least one tumor region were classed as regional, and all other expanded tumor TCRs were classed as ubiquitous. Rényi diversity was computed with the R vegan package after subsampling each repertoire 100 times to 5,000 TCRs. CDR3 similarity networks were built from amino acid triplet string-kernel similarity, connecting CDR3s with pairwise similarity above 0.82. Through fastp at Q25 and MiXCR, TCRdb rebuilt clones from the public reads, retaining in-frame beta chains. A single entry per CDR3 protein holds the most common genes and DNA from its merged rows. TCRdb, rather than the study authors, made the V and J calls. Within this sample are around 9,300 distinct CDR3 sequences, with approximately 5.1% of them counted one time only. About 24% of the sample lies in the top ten.

CDR1 and CDR2, looked up from the germline V gene, are MNHEY and SVGAGI. From the cysteine through the phenylalanine, the CDR3 covers 13 amino acids. Only the CDR3 part of the read is kept: 39 bases, read in frame from the first base. Between the V and J ends, shortened by 1 base and 6 bases respectively, the junction contains 7 bases. Many counts were recorded for this clonotype. Its antigen remains unidentified. It has no much larger one-base neighbor in the sample; base qualities were not kept. The sample's time point label, decoded: sample taken at primary tumor resection. Donors were 72 patients with early-stage, untreated non-small cell lung cancer from the lung TRACERx cohort. Without any cell sorting, TCR sequencing was performed on whole RNA extracted either from tumor and nontumor lung tissue or from cryopreserved PBMC samples. A patient was chosen for TCR sequencing only when enough RNA was available from at least two tumor regions. A lung pathologist reviewed the tumor and adjacent nontumor lung specimens before the specimens were selected.

The source material was lung tumor tissue, sampled at surgery. This sequence originates from a female donor with early-stage non-small cell lung cancer. Recombination linked TRBV6-5 to TRBJ2-1; the D gene cannot be named for sure. The CDR3 reads as follows: CASSYFLGNEQFF. The sequenced DNA is TGTGCCAGCAGTTACTTCCTCGGCAATGAGCAGTTCTTC.